Sequencing of this T cell receptor (beta chain) was carried out in a study of cytomegalovirus exposure and HLA in healthy donors. Whole-study results and caveats: In an earlier analysis, most TCR beta V segments were productive about 87% or about 30% of the time. Common viral pathogens (according to a later analysis) appeared linked to several of the most significant clusters. Across HLA loci, a later analysis found differing TCR association rates, with DRB1 most and HLA-C fewest.

About this clone: Its antigen is unknown.

Primers for the PCR totalled 60 Vbeta and 13 Jbeta. Sequenced by immunoSEQ multiplex PCR; TCRdb stores in-frame clones only, minus some. The repertoire holds around 90,000 clones, with approximately 77% as singletons. Input material: PBMCs. The receptor was isolated from a human donor in good health.

CDR3 nucleotides: TGTGCCAGCAGCTTATGGGGACAGCAGTCCGAGCAGTACTTC. Its translation: CASSLWGQQSEQYF. V gene TRBV7-6 combines with J gene TRBJ2-7; 7 bases align to TRBD1. V shed 2 bases and J 6 bases; nucleotides not matched to a gene: 7. The germline V gene has CDR1 SGHVS and CDR2 FNYEAQ. The CDR3 has 14 residues. Using reference TRBV7-6 and TRBJ2-7 for the parts outside the CDR3, the full variable domain is GAGVSQSPRYKVTKRGQDVALRCDPISGHVSLYWYRQALGQGPEFLTYFNYEAQQDKSGLPNDRFSAERPEGSISTLTIQRTEQRDSAMYRCASSLWGQQSEQYFGPGTRLTVT.